This T cell receptor beta chain stems from a study of cytomegalovirus exposure and HLA in healthy donors. Profiling relied on immunoSEQ multiplex PCR, and the TCRdb table lists in-frame clones only, not all of them. This sample yields fewer than 70,000 clones, of which 90% to 97% are seen a single time; approximately 0.94% belongs to the top ten. Study observations and caveats: While the bulk of TCR sequences proved rare, some public TCRs turned up in many donors. The investigators catalogued under 200 TCR beta chains as cytomegalovirus-associated. Reported results showed that the classifier diagnosed cytomegalovirus status with high specificity and sensitivity. Subsequent analysis found a tendency for first-cohort TCR clusters to co-occur within the 120 or so validation repertoires.

Germline values: CDR1 GTSNPN, CDR2 SVGIG (reference sequence). V was pared by 4 bases and J by 8 bases, with 15 bases between. The CDR3 is 14 residues long. Regarding this clone: The antigen is not known.

Sequencing used PBMCs. This chain joins TRBV30 and TRBJ1-6, with D possibly matching TRBD1 (5 bases). The sequence came from a man between 18 and 29 years old in good health and CMV-seronegative. The CDR3 coding sequence is TGTGCCTGGAATGGTGGGGGGATCGATTCACCCCTCCACTTT. This encodes CAWNGGGIDSPLHF.